The TCR beta chain described here comes from a study of cytomegalovirus exposure and HLA in healthy donors. CDR3 length: 16 residues. V gave up 6 bases and J gave up 4 bases, with 19 bases separating them. Germline V lookup: CDR1 MNHNY, CDR2 SVGAGI (reference sequence). This PCR relied on a set of 60 Vbeta primers and 13 Jbeta primers. Libraries were prepared by immunoSEQ multiplex PCR; TCRdb keeps only in-frame clonotypes and omits some of them. The table lists 150,000 to 200,000 clones, 68% of them singletons, with 4% to 5.5% in the top ten. The material sequenced was PBMCs. The source is a woman aged 18-30 years in good health and CMV-seropositive. V gene TRBV6-6 combines with J gene TRBJ1-5; D unresolved. The CDR3 loop reads CASSLPLRDLNQPQHF. CDR3 in DNA: TGTGCCAGCAGCCTTCCCCTGCGGGATTTAAATCAGCCCCAGCATTTT.